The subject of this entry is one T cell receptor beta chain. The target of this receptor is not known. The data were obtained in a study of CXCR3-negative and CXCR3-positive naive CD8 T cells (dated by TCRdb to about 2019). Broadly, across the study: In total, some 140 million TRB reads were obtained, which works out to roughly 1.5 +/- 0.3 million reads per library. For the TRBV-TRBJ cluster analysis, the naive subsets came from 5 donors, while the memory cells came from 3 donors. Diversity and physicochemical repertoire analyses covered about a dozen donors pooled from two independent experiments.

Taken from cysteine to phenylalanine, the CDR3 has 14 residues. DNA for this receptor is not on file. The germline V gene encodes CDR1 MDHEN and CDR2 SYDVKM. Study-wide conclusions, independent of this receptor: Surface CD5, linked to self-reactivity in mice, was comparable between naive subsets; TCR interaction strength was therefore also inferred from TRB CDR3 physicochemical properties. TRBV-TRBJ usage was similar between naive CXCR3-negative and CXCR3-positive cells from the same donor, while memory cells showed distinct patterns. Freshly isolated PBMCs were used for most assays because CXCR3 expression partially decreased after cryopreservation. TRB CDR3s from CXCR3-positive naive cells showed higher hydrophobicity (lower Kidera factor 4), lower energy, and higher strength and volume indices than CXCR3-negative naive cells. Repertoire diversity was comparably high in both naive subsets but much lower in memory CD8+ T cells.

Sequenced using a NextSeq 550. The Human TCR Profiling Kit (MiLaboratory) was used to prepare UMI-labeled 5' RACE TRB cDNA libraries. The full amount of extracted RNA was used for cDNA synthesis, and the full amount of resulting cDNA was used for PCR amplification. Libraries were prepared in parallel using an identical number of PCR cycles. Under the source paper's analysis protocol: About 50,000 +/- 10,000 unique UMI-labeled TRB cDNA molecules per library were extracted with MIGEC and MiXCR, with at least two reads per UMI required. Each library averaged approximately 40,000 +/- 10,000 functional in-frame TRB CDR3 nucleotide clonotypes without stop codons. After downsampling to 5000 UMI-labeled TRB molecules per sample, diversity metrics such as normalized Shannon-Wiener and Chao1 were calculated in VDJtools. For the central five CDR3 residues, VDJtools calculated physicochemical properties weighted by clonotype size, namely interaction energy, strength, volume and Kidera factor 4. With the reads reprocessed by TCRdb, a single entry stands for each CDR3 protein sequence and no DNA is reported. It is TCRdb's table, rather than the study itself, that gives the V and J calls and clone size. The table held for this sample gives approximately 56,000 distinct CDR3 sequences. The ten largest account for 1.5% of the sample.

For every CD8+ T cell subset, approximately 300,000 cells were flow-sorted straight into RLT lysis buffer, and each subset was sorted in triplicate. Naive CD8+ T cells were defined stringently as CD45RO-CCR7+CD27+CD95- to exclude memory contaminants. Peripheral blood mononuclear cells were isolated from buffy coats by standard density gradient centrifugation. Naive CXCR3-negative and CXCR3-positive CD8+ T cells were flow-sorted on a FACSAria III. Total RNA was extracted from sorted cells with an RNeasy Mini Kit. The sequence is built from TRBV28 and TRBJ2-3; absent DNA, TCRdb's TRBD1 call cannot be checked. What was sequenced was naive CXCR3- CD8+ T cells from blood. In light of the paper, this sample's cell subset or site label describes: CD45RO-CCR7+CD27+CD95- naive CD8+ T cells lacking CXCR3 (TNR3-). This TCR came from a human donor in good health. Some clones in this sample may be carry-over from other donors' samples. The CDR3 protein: CASSLYGATDTQYF. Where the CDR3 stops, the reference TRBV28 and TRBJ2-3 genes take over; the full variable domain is DVKVTQSSRYLVKRTGEKVFLECVQDMDHENMFWYRQDPGLGLRLIYFSYDVKMKEKGDIPEGYSVSREKKERFSLILESASTNQTSMYLCASSLYGATDTQYFGPGTRLTVL.